This T cell receptor (beta chain) was recovered during a study of Ad26.COV2.S vaccination and SARS-CoV-2 variants. Study-wide background: In the study, Ad26.COV2.S was injected intramuscularly once, or twice 56 days apart.

Comment on this clone: Its antigen is undetermined.

Trimming at V came to 4 bases and at J to 2 bases, leaving 11 bases not matched to a gene. Germline V lookup: CDR1 SGHRS, CDR2 YFSETQ. The CDR3 has 18 amino acids. The treatment: about 20 received Ad26.COV2.S at low or high dose, single or two shots; several received placebo; per-sample allocation not given. On day 63 after the first injection, vaccine and placebo recipients gave samples. A Boston adult aged 18-55 years was the donor. This table comes from immunoSEQ multiplex PCR, and its TCRdb copy is limited to in-frame clones, with some not included. The sample shows some 390,000 clones, 80% to 90% of them seen only once. Findings and limits, study-wide: Comparable non-spike TCR breadth was observed in vaccine and placebo recipients. Vaccine recipients posted higher spike-specific TCR breadth than their placebo counterparts.

The starting material was peripheral blood, obtained in a trial of Ad26.COV2.S vaccine versus placebo. The chain has TRBV5-1 and TRBJ2-3; 12 nucleotides match TRBD2. This sequence originates from a person aged 18-60 years who received the Ad26.COV2.S COVID-19 vaccine or a placebo. CDR3 DNA: TGCGCCAGCAGCCGCCTACTAGCGGGGGGTCCCCCCACAGATACGCAGTATTTT. It codes for CASSRLLAGGPPTDTQYF. The full variable domain, with the rest looked up from reference TRBV5-1 and TRBJ2-3, is KAGVTQTPRYLIKTRGQQVTLSCSPISGHRSVSWYQQTPGQGLQFLFEYFSETQRNKGNFPGRFSGRQFSNSRSEMNVSTLELGDSALYLCASSRLLAGGPPTDTQYFGPGTRLTVL.